Here is one TCR beta chain with its context. Its antigen is as yet unknown. This specimen belongs to a study of cytomegalovirus exposure and HLA in healthy donors. Study outcomes and limitations: The tendency of first-cohort TCR clusters to co-occur in the 120 or so validation repertoires emerged from a later analysis. Cytomegalovirus association was assigned to more than 150 TCR beta chains.

The assay was immunoSEQ multiplex PCR, and TCRdb's table has in-frame clones only and misses some. The sample has fewer than 150,000 clones, about 91% seen once. From germline, CDR1 is SGHTS and CDR2 YDEGEE. CDR3 length equals 14 residues. The junction had 6 bases not matched to a gene; V was cut back by 1 base and J by 6 bases. The rearrangement joins TRBV5-8 to TRBJ2-7, with TRBD1 matching 8 bases. The clonotype comes from a young man in good health and CMV-seronegative. The sample comprised PBMCs. In DNA form, the CDR3 reads TGTGCCAGCAGCTTGCCAGACAGGGGAGGCGAGCAGTACTTC. As protein: CASSLPDRGGEQYF.